Detailed here is one T cell receptor beta chain. The protocol was immunoSEQ multiplex PCR, while the TCRdb copy is restricted to in-frame clones and leaves out a portion. The profile shows about 660,000 clones, over 75% of them singletons. This sample is drawn from a study of shared T cell receptors in the human thymus. This CDR3 is built from 16 residues. J lost 1 base, V lost 3 bases, and 8 bases had no gene match. In germline, CDR1 is SQVTM, CDR2 ANQGSEA. The sample was also reused in another study, on human thymus T cells.

The chain is built from TRBV29-1 and TRBJ2-3; 9 positions agree with TRBD2. The clonotype was recovered from a boy under three years old with a congenital heart defect. The specimen was thymocytes. The CDR3 loop reads CSVEVAGAGGTDTQYF. Written as DNA, the CDR3 is TGCAGCGTTGAGGTAGCGGGGGCGGGCGGCACAGATACGCAGTATTTT.